This entry describes one TCR beta chain. The sample originates from a study of identical twins. MiXCR was run by TCRdb on the 5' RACE reads, yielding one entry per CDR3 protein. The profile shows about 890,000 distinct CDR3 sequences, around 12% of them singletons. The CDR3 has 14 amino acids. J was trimmed by 9 bases and V by 4 bases; bases with no gene match: 4. Germline assignment: CDR1 MRHNA and CDR2 SNTAGT. The same data also went into a second study, on yellow fever vaccine responses in identical twins.

The TCR sequence derives from a young woman in good health. The rearrangement uses TRBV6-4 and TRBJ2-1; 12 nucleotides line up with TRBD2. The source material was PBMCs. In DNA form, the CDR3 reads TGTGCCAGCAGTGCTAGCGGGGGGGCAAGTGAGCAGTTCTTC. It specifies CASSASGGASEQFF.